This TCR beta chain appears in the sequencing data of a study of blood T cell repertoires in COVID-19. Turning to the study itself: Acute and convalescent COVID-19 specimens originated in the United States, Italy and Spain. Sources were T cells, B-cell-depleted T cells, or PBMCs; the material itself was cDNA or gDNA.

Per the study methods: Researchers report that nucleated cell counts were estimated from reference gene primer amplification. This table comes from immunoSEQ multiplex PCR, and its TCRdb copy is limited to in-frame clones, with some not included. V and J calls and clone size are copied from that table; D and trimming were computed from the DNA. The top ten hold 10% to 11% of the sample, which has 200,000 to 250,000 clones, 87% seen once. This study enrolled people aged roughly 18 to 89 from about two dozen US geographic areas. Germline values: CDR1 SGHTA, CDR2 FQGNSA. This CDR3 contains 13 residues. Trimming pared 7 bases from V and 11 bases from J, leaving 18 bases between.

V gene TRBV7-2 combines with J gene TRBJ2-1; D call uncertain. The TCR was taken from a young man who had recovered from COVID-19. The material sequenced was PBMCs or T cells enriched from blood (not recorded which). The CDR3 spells CASNSALAAKQFF. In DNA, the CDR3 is TGTGCCAGCAACTCCGCACTCGCGGCTAAGCAGTTCTTC.